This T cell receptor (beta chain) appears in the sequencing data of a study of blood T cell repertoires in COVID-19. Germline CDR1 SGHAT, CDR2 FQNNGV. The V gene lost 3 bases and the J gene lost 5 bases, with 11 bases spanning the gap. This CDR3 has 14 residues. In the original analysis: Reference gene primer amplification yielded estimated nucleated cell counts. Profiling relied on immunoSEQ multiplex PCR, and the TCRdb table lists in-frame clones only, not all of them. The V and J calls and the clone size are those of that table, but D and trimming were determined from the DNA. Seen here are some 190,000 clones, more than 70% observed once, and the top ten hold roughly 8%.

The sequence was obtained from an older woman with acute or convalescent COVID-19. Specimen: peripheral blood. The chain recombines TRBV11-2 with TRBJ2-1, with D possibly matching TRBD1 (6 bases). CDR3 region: CASSFRQAHNEQFF. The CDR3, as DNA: TGTGCCAGCAGCTTCCGACAGGCACACAATGAGCAGTTCTTC.